This TCR beta chain is drawn from a study of blood T cells in healthy people across ages. Study as a whole: When template switching was applied, about one barcoded beta molecule was captured per two T cells. Regarding the study as a whole: Those diversity estimates obtained from one million T cells were thought to be underestimates.

V lost 4 bases, J lost 1 base, and 8 bases lay in between. In germline, CDR1 is SGHRS, CDR2 YFSETQ. There are 13 residues in the CDR3. As to this clonotype: Antigen unknown.

It was with a sample-barcoded 5' primer and a J-beta primer mix that a second PCR of about 6 to 12 cycles was run. Each CDR3 protein gets one entry after TCRdb re-called the 5' RACE reads with MiXCR. The repertoire holds about 800,000 distinct CDR3 sequences, with 55% to 75% as singletons. This sequence was found in a man aged 25 to 40 in good health. Sequenced: blood. The J gene is TRBJ1-1, the V gene TRBV5-1, with unresolved D. CDR3 region: CASSPRWNTEAFF. CDR3 nucleotide sequence: TGCGCCAGCAGCCCCAGATGGAACACTGAAGCTTTCTTT.